This T cell receptor (beta chain) was sequenced in a study of graft-versus-host responses after intestinal transplantation. Study overall: Uniformly, recipients were administered anti-thymocyte globulin induction with subsequent tacrolimus and steroids for roughly three years.

V was pared by 1 base and J by 6 bases, with 1 base of the junction left unmatched. From germline, CDR1 is SGHKS and CDR2 YYEKEE (reference sequence). This CDR3 has 14 residues. For this clone: The target antigen is unknown.

Data came from immunoSEQ multiplex PCR; TCRdb stores just in-frame clones and leaves some out. Among over 65,000 clones, approximately 89% were seen once, and the ten largest hold 7.6%. V is TRBV5-5 and J is TRBJ2-1, with TRBD2 identical over 10 bases. The source was unstimulated CD8+ T cells sorted from spleen or lymph node cells, collected before transplant. This clonotype was obtained from a human donor who was the organ donor for an intestinal transplant. The CDR3 loop reads CASSLLAGANEQFF. The CDR3 nucleotides read TGTGCCAGCAGCTTGCTAGCGGGAGCCAATGAGCAGTTCTTC.